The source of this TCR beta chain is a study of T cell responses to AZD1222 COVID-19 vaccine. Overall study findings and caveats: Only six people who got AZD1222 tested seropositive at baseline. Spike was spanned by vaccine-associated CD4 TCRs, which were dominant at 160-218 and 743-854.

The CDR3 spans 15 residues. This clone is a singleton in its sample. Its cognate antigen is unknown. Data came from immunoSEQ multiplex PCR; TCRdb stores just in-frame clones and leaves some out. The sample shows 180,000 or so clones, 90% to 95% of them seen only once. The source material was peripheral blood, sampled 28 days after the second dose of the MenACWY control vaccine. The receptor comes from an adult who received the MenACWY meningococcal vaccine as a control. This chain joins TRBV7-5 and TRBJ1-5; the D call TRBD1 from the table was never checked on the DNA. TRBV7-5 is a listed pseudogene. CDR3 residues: CVRSLEQGAYQPQHF. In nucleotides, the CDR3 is TGTGTCAGAAGCTTAGAGCAGGGGGCTTATCAGCCCCAGCATTTT.